The sequence of this T cell receptor beta chain was determined in a study of vaccination effects on CD4 cells after COVID-19. General study points: There was only 1 of 255 vaccine-induced clones in healthy vaccinees that cross-reacted with common cold coronaviruses.

This table comes from immunoSEQ multiplex PCR, and its TCRdb copy is limited to in-frame clones, with some not included. The table records 50,000 to 65,000 clones, over 80% of them present only once. This clone was detected once. Its target is not known. Under the ViraFEST assay, PBMC were stimulated with viral peptide pools so that antigen-specific CD4+ T cells expanded. Sequencing was performed afterwards. When about ten days of culture had elapsed, CD4+ T cells were isolated. The researchers cultured around 2 million PBMC per well with 8 to 10 IU/ml IL-2 and roughly 9.2 ug/ml peptides. A half-medium replacement with IL-2 medium was carried out on days 3 and 7. Trimming shortened V by 6 bases and J by 3 bases, and 11 bases separated the two germline ends. The CDR3 covers 13 residues.

The receptor was derived from a human donor who received a COVID-19 vaccine. The chain recombines TRBV12-3 or TRBV12-4 with TRBJ1-2, with D possibly TRBD1 on 6 matching bases. Specimen: CD4+ T cells from PBMCs cultured with HCoV-229E spike peptides, collected before COVID-19 vaccination. For the CDR3, the DNA is TGTGCCAGCAGATGGTCAGGGGACTATGGCTACACCTTC. The encoded protein is CASRWSGDYGYTF.